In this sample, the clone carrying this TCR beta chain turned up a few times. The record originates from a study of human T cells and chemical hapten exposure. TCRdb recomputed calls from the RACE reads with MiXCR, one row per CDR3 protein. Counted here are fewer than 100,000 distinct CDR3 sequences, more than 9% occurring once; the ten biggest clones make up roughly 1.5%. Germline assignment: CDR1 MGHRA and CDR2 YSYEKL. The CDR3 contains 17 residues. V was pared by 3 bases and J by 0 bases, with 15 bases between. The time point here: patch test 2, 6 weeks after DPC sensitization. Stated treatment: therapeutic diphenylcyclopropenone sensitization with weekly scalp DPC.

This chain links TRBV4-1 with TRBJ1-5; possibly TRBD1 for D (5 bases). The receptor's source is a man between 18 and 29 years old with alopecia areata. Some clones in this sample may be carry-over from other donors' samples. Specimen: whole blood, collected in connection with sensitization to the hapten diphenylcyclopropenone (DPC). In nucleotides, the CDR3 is TGCGCCAGCAGCCATCGACAGTTTTCCAATAGCAATCAGCCCCAGCATTTT. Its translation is CASSHRQFSNSNQPQHF.